Each of the 28 T cell receptor beta chains below was sequenced from the same sample in a study of cytomegalovirus exposure and HLA in healthy donors. With 60 Vbeta and 13 Jbeta primers, the PCR was carried out. The repertoire was sequenced with immunoSEQ multiplex PCR; TCRdb's copy has only in-frame clones and lacks some. The sample lists about 140,000 clones; approximately 80% were seen once. The specimen was PBMCs. The origin of the receptors is a woman aged 60 to 75 in good health and CMV-seropositive.

A word on this clone: One end of the junction is discordant with germline, which a read error may explain. The V gene is TRBV7-7, the J gene TRBJ2-7, with TRBD1 identical over 7 bases. Germline CDR1 and CDR2: SSHAT and FNYEAQ (reference sequence). The CDR3 extends over 13 amino acids. The CDR3: CASSSGQDYEQYF. DNA of the CDR3: TGTGCTAGCAGCTCCGGACAGGACTACGAGCAGTACTTC. The variable domain in full, with the rest retrieved from reference TRBV7-7 and TRBJ2-7, is GAGVSQSPRYKVTKRGQDVTLRCDPISSHATLYWYQQALGQGPEFLTYFNYEAQPDKSGLPSDRFSAERPEGSISTLTIQRTEQRDSAMYRCASSSGQDYEQYFGPGTRLTVT.

The chain employs TRBV2 and TRBJ2-1; tentatively, D is TRBD2 (5 bases). The germline V gene has CDR1 SNHLY and CDR2 FYNNEI. The length of the CDR3 is 15 residues. The germline V and J ends were trimmed by 5 bases and 4 bases, with 15 bases remaining between them. CDR3 nucleotides: TGTGCCAGCAGTCGCACTAGGGTAGGGTACAATGAGCAGTTCTTC. It encodes CASSRTRVGYNEQFF.

Written as DNA, the CDR3 is TGTGCCAGCAGTGCGGTGGACAGGGAGAACACTGAAGCTTTCTTT. It codes for CASSAVDRENTEAFF. The chain uses TRBV2 and TRBJ1-1; 8 bases match TRBD1. Germline V gene data show CDR1 as SNHLY and CDR2 as FYNNEI. The CDR3 is 15 amino acids. With V trimmed by 4 bases and J by 1 base, 5 bases remained unmatched.

The V and J genes are TRBV4-1 and TRBJ2-1; 14 nucleotides line up with TRBD2. Germline V lookup: CDR1 MGHRA, CDR2 YSYEKL. The CDR3 consists of 15 residues. V lost 1 base to trimming and J lost 9 bases; unmatched junction nucleotides: 2. In DNA form, the CDR3 reads TGCGCCAGCAGCCAAGTGACTAGCGGGAGGGGTGAGCAGTTCTTC. Residues: CASSQVTSGRGEQFF.

The rearrangement joins TRBV28 to TRBJ2-7, with 7 nucleotides matching TRBD1. With V trimmed by 6 bases and J by 2 bases, 4 bases remained unmatched. Germline V CDR1 and CDR2: MDHEN, SYDVKM. This CDR3 comprises 13 residues. The CDR3 loop reads CASRTGAPYEQYF. The CDR3 DNA is TGTGCCAGCAGAACAGGGGCCCCCTACGAGCAGTACTTC.

A word on this clone: This sample includes further DNA sequences coding for the same CDR3. The chain links TRBV4-1 to TRBJ2-7; the D gene is possibly TRBD1 (5 bases). This CDR3 is 14 amino acids long. Germline V gives CDR1 MGHRA, CDR2 YSYEKL. The ends were cut back, 1 base at V and 2 bases at J, with 9 bases in the middle. CDR3 protein: CASSQGSRAYEQYF. The CDR3 coding sequence is TGCGCCAGCAGCCAAGGTTCCAGGGCCTACGAGCAGTACTTC.

This sequence joins TRBV27 and TRBJ2-1, with TRBD2 matching 8 bases. Germline V gene data show CDR1 as MNHEY and CDR2 as SMNVEV (reference sequence). This CDR3 has 14 amino acids. Germline trimming cut 5 bases from V and 4 bases from J; bases unmatched to any gene: 4. The chain's CDR3 is CASSNSGSYNEQFF. For the CDR3, the DNA is TGTGCCAGCAGTAACAGCGGGAGTTACAATGAGCAGTTCTTC.

The CDR3 DNA follows: TGTGCCAGCAGCCCGGGACAGGGGGCTGAAAAACTGTTTTTT. Translation: CASSPGQGAEKLFF. The chain uses TRBV5-8 and TRBJ1-4; TRBD1 aligns across 12 bases. The CDR3 is 14 amino acids. Trimming cost V 4 bases and J 7 bases; bases outside gene matches: 2. The germline CDR1 and CDR2 sequences are SGHTS and YDEGEE. The full variable domain, in which reference TRBV5-8 and TRBJ1-4 provide the parts outside the CDR3, is EAGVTQSPTHLIKTRGQQATLRCSPISGHTSVYWYQQALGLGLQFLLWYDEGEERNRGNFPPRFSGRQFPNYSSELNVNALELEDSALYLCASSPGQGAEKLFFGSGTQLSVL.

This clone was picked up one time. The chain recombines TRBV28 with TRBJ2-7; D may be TRBD1 (6 bases). The V gene lost 3 bases and the J gene lost 3 bases, with 15 bases spanning the gap. Germline V CDR1 and CDR2: MDHEN, SYDVKM. This CDR3 is built from 15 residues. In DNA, the CDR3 is TGTGCCAGCAGTTTCTTATATCTGACAGGCTACGAGCAGTACTTC. It encodes CASSFLYLTGYEQYF.

The chain joins TRBV11-2 to TRBJ2-2; possibly TRBD1 for D (8 bases). Germline CDR1 is SGHAT and CDR2 is FQNNGV. The CDR3 length is 15 residues. The V gene lost 3 bases and the J gene lost 4 bases, with 12 bases spanning the gap. As DNA, the CDR3 is TGTGCCAGCAGCTTGAACAGGGGGGGCACCGGGGAGCTGTTTTTT. It codes for CASSLNRGGTGELFF.

The chain uses TRBV6-1 and TRBJ2-7; D perhaps matches TRBD1 (5 bases). This CDR3 has 14 residues. From germline, CDR1 is MNHNS and CDR2 SASEGT. Trimming pared 1 base from V and 4 bases from J, leaving 11 bases between. The CDR3: CASSEGPGIYEQYF. CDR3 bases: TGTGCCAGCAGTGAAGGGCCAGGGATATACGAGCAGTACTTC.

The V gene is TRBV30, the J gene TRBJ2-7, with 9 bases lining up with TRBD1. V lost 0 bases and J lost 4; bases outside the gene matches: 7. Germline CDR1 reads GTSNPN; CDR2 reads SVGIG (reference sequence). The CDR3 spans 15 residues. CDR3: CAWSVQGQGRYEQYF. DNA for the CDR3: TGTGCCTGGAGTGTACAAGGACAGGGGCGGTACGAGCAGTACTTC.

The chain couples TRBV27 to TRBJ1-1; TRBD1 agrees at 8 bases. Germline V gene data show CDR1 as MNHEY and CDR2 as SMNVEV (reference sequence). Trimming removed 5 bases from V and 5 bases from J; junction bases left unmatched: 7. CDR3 size: 14 residues. The chain's CDR3 is CASSLTGAGTEAFF. The CDR3 nucleotides are TGTGCCAGCAGTCTGACAGGGGCCGGGACTGAAGCTTTCTTT.

The V and J genes are TRBV2 and TRBJ1-5, with 7 positions matching TRBD1. Germline CDR1 is SNHLY and CDR2 is FYNNEI. The CDR3 consists of 13 residues. V gave up 6 bases and J gave up 3 bases; unmatched junction bases: 2. This CDR3 reads CASRGQANQPQHF. The CDR3 DNA reads TGTGCCAGCAGAGGACAGGCCAATCAGCCCCAGCATTTT.

This clone was seen only a few times. The J gene is TRBJ2-3, the V gene TRBV27, with 8 bases lining up with TRBD1. This CDR3 is 13 amino acids long. Losses at the gene ends were 7 bases for V and 5 bases for J; bases not matched to a gene: 5. Germline V lookup: CDR1 MNHEY, CDR2 SMNVEV (reference sequence). The CDR3 DNA is TGTGCCAGCACCAGGGGGCAGGGAGATACGCAGTATTTT. Translation gives CASTRGQGDTQYF.

This clone was counted only a few times. J is TRBJ1-2 and V is TRBV18; D is perhaps TRBD1 (5 bases). V gave up 2 bases and J gave up 3 bases, with 7 bases separating them. CDR3 length: 13 residues. CDR1 is KGHSH and CDR2 is LQKENI in the germline V gene. CDR3 DNA sequence: TGTGCCAGCTCACCAAAGGGGTACTATGGCTACACCTTC. This translates into CASSPKGYYGYTF.

CDR3 nucleotide sequence: TGTGCCAGCAGACCGACAGGGAACACTGAAGCTTTCTTT. Its protein product is CASRPTGNTEAFF. The chain uses TRBV6-5 and TRBJ1-1; D is perhaps TRBD1 (6 bases). The CDR3 has 13 residues. V was pared by 6 bases and J by 1 base, with 9 bases between. Germline loops: CDR1 MNHEY, CDR2 SVGAGI.

This chain joins TRBV11-3 and TRBJ2-7; 11 positions agree with TRBD1. Germline V gene data show CDR1 as SGHNT and CDR2 as YENEEA. CDR3 length: 13 amino acids. V trimming: 9 bases; J trimming: 6 bases; junction bases outside the gene matches: 7. The CDR3: CARRDRGYCEQYF. Here the CDR3 DNA reads TGTGCCAGAAGGGACAGGGGGTATTGCGAGCAGTACTTC.

The chain joins TRBV5-6 to TRBJ2-7; 8 positions match TRBD1. The CDR3 spans 12 residues. The trim removed 4 bases at V and 7 bases at J, leaving 4 bases unmatched. Germline CDR1 is SGHDT and CDR2 is YYEEEE. CDR3 nucleotide sequence: TGTGCCAGCAGCGGTACAGGGGGGGAGCAGTACTTC. Its protein product is CASSGTGGEQYF. Using reference TRBV5-6 and TRBJ2-7 for the parts outside the CDR3, the full variable domain is DAGVTQSPTHLIKTRGQQVTLRCSPKSGHDTVSWYQQALGQGPQFIFQYYEEEERQRGNFPDRFSGHQFPNYSSELNVNALLLGDSALYLCASSGTGGEQYFGPGTRLTVT.

The genes are TRBV7-2 and TRBJ1-1, with unresolved D. Trimming took off 0 bases at V and 4 bases at J, with 6 bases between the two ends. This CDR3 contains 13 residues. Germline V gene sequence: CDR1 SGHTA, CDR2 FQGNSA. CDR3 in DNA: TGTGCCAGCAGCTTAGCCCTGGCCACTGAAGCTTTCTTT. It translates to CASSLALATEAFF.

The chain carries TRBV19 and TRBJ1-5, with no clear D. CDR3 length equals 15 residues. The germline CDR1 and CDR2 sequences are LNHDA and SQIVND (reference sequence). V lost 2 bases to trimming and J lost 6 bases, with 14 bases between them. Here the CDR3 reads CASSIRREGGQPQHF. CDR3 DNA: TGTGCCAGTAGTATACGTAGGGAGGGTGGTCAGCCCCAGCATTTT.

The CDR3 DNA follows: TGTGCCAGCAAGCTAGCGGGAGACACCGGGGAGCTGTTTTTT. Encoded protein: CASKLAGDTGELFF. V is TRBV7-6 and J is TRBJ2-2; 10 bases align to TRBD2. Losses at the gene ends were 7 bases for V and 3 bases for J; bases not matched to a gene: 2. The germline V gene has CDR1 SGHVS and CDR2 FNYEAQ. The CDR3 runs 14 residues.

The rearrangement links TRBV29-1 to TRBJ2-1; 7 bases match TRBD1. With 2 bases clipped from V and 7 bases from J, the junction kept 8 bases outside the gene matches. Per germline, CDR1 SQVTM and CDR2 ANQGSEA. The CDR3 runs 14 residues. This chain's CDR3 is CSVENFGRGNEQFF. CDR3 bases: TGCAGCGTTGAAAACTTTGGCAGGGGGAATGAGCAGTTCTTC.

This chain links TRBV7-9 with TRBJ2-7; 11 nucleotides align to TRBD2. The CDR3 is made up of 15 amino acids. The V segment lost 5 bases and the J segment 3 bases; nucleotides outside the gene matches: 6. Germline V lookup: CDR1 SEHNR, CDR2 FQNEAQ (reference sequence). CDR3 coding DNA: TGTGCCAGCAGCATTAGCGGGAGGGGAAACTACGAGCAGTACTTC. It codes for CASSISGRGNYEQYF.

The chain has TRBV7-9 and TRBJ2-7, with 10 bases matching TRBD2. Germline lookup yields CDR1 SEHNR and CDR2 FQNEAQ (reference sequence). This CDR3 has 16 amino acids. Trimming cost V 5 bases and J 3 bases; bases outside gene matches: 10. The CDR3, as DNA: TGTGCCAGCAGCACTGGCTCTAGCGGGAGTGGCTACGAGCAGTACTTC. Translating gives CASSTGSSGSGYEQYF.

V usage is TRBV25-1 and J usage is TRBJ1-1, with TRBD1 matching over 9 bases. CDR1 MGHDK and CDR2 SYGVNS come from the germline V gene. The length of the CDR3 is 14 residues. Germline trimming cut 6 bases from V and 0 bases from J; bases unmatched to any gene: 2. This CDR3 is CASRGQGMNTEAFF. The CDR3, as DNA: TGTGCCAGCAGAGGACAGGGGATGAACACTGAAGCTTTCTTT.

The V call is TRBV29-1, the J call TRBJ2-5; 10 nucleotides align to TRBD2. The J call may be wrong; the DNA end is better matched by TRBJ2-7. The CDR3 has 14 amino acids. CDR1 and CDR2 (germline): SQVTM, ANQGSEA. CDR3 in DNA: TGCAGCGTTGGGGAACTAGCGGGATTAAGCGAGCAGTACTTC. Protein: CSVGELAGLSEQYF.

On this clone itself: This clone may be a read error of a much larger clone one base away. The CDR3 does not end in the conserved phenylalanine or tryptophan, so this is likely a read error. The chain uses TRBV29-1 and TRBJ1-2; weak D call: TRBD1 (6 bases). Germline CDR1 SQVTM, CDR2 ANQGSEA. Trimming cost V 6 bases and J 2 bases, with 16 bases left between them. This CDR3 has 14 amino acids. The CDR3 sequence is CSVRAMTGNYGYTV. CDR3 nucleotide sequence: TGCAGCGTGAGAGCTATGACAGGCAACTATGGCTACACCGTC.